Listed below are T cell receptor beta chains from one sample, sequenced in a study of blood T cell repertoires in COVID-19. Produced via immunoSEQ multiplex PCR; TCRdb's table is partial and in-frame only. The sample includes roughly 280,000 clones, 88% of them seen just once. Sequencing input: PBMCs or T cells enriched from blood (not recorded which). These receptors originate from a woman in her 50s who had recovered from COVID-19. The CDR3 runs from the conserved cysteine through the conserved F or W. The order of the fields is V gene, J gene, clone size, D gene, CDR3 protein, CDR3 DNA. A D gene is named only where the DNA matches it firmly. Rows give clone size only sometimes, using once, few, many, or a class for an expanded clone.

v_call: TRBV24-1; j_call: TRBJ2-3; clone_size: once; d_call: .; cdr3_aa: CATSLTLGPTDTQYF; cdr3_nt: TGTGCCACCTCCCTGACCCTTGGGCCCACAGATACGCAGTATTTT
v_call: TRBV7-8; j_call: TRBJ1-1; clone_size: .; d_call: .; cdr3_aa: CASSLRVAGVTEAFF; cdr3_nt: TGTGCCAGCAGCTTAAGGGTTGCCGGGGTCACTGAAGCTTTCTTT
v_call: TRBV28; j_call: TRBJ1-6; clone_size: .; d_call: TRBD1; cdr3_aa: CASRLDRSYNSPLHF; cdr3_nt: TGTGCCAGCAGATTGGACAGGTCGTACAATTCACCCCTCCACTTT
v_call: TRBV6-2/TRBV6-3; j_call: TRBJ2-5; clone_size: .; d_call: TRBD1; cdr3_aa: CASSYGAGGHFQETQYF; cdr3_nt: TGTGCCAGCAGTTACGGAGCAGGGGGCCATTTCCAAGAGACCCAGTACTTC
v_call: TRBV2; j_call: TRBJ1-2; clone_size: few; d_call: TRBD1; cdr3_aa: CASTLDRHYGYTF; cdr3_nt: TGTGCCAGCACCCTGGACAGGCACTATGGCTACACCTTC
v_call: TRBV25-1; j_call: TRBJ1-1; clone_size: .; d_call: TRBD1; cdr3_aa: CASSELTGAVNTEAFF; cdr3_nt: TGTGCCAGCAGTGAATTAACAGGGGCGGTGAACACTGAAGCTTTCTTT
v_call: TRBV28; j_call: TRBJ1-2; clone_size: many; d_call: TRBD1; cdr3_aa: CASVTGTGWGYTF; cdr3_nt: TGTGCCAGCGTGACCGGGACAGGTTGGGGCTACACCTTC
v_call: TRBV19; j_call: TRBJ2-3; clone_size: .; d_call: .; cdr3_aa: CASRSGTDTQYF; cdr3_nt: TGTGCCAGTAGAAGCGGGACAGATACGCAGTATTTT
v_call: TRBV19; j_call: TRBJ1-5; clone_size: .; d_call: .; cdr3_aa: CASSIGRAGNQPQHF; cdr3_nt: TGTGCCAGTAGTATTGGCAGGGCCGGCAATCAGCCCCAGCATTTT
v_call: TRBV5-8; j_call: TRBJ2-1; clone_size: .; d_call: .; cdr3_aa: CASSATRKKFF; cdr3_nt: TGTGCCAGCAGCGCGACAAGGAAGAAGTTCTTC
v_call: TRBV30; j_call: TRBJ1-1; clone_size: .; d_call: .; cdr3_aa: CAWIQMNTEAFF; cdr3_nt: TGTGCCTGGATACAGATGAACACTGAAGCTTTCTTT
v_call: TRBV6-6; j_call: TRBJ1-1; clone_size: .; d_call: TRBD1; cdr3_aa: CASLGTGGLNTEAFF; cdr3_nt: TGTGCCAGCCTAGGGACAGGGGGTCTTAACACTGAAGCTTTCTTT
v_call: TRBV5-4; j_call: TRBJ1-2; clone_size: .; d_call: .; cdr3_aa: CASSLDPYPGYGYTF; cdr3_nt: TGTGCCAGCAGCTTGGACCCCTACCCGGGATATGGCTACACCTTC
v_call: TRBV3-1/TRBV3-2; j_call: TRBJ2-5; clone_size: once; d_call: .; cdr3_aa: CASSQGRGMGTQYF; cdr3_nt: TGTGCCAGCAGCCAAGGAAGGGGGATGGGGACCCAGTACTTC
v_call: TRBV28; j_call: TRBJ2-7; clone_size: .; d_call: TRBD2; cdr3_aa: CASRYGTSGMGFF; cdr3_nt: TGTGCCAGCAGATACGGGACTAGCGGGATGGGCTTCTTC
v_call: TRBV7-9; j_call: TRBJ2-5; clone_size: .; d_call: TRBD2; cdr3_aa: CASSLDGRMGTQYF; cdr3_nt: TGTGCCAGCAGCTTAGACGGGAGGATGGGGACCCAGTACTTC
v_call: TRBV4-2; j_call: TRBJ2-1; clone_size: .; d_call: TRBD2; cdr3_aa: CASSQETSGSRNEQFF; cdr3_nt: TGTGCCAGCAGCCAAGAAACTAGCGGGAGTAGAAATGAGCAGTTCTTC
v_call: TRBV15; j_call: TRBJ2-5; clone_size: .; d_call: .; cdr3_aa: CATSKGGAQETQYF; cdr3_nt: TGTGCCACCAGCAAGGGAGGAGCTCAAGAGACCCAGTACTTC
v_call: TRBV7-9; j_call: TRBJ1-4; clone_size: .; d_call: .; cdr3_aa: CASSSTGQQNEKLFF; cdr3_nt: TGTGCCAGCAGCTCGACAGGACAGCAGAATGAAAAACTGTTTTTT
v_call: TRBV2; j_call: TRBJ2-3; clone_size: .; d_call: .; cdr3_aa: CASSKAQGDTQYF; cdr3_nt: TGTGCCAGCAGCAAGGCCCAGGGAGATACGCAGTATTTT
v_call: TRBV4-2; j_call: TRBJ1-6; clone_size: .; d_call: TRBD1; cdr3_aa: CASSQGAGQQNSPLHF; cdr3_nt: TGTGCCAGCAGCCAAGGCGCGGGACAGCAAAATTCACCCCTCCACTTT
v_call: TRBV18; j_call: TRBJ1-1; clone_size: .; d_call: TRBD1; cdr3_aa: CASSSTGATEAFF; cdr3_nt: TGTGCCAGCTCATCGACAGGGGCCACTGAAGCTTTCTTT